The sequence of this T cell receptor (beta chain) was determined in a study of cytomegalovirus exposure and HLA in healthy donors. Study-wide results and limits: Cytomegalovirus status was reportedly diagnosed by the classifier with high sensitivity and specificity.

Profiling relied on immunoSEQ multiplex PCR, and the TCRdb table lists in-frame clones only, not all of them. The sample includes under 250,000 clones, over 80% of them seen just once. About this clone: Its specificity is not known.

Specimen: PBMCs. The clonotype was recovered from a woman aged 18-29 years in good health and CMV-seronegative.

CDR3 bases: TGTGCCTGGGGTTCGGGACAGACATACAATGAGCAGTTCTTC. It specifies CAWGSGQTYNEQFF. V is TRBV30 and J is TRBJ2-1; 7 bases map to TRBD1. The germline CDR1 and CDR2 sequences are GTSNPN and SVGIG (reference sequence). Trimming took 5 bases from V and 4 from J; bases not matched to a gene: 8. This CDR3 has 14 residues. Filled out from reference TRBV30 and TRBJ2-1, the complete variable domain reads SQTIHQWPATLVQPVGSPLSLECTVEGTSNPNLYWYRQAAGRGLQLLFYSVGIGQISSEVPQNLSASRPQDRQFILSSKKLLLSDSGFYLCAWGSGQTYNEQFFGPGTRLTVL.